This T cell receptor beta chain appears in the sequencing data of a study of identical twins. Notes on the study in general: A cross-sectional statistical analysis, not follow-up of the same donors, supported the conclusions.

Healthy Caucasians were all of the donors. This CDR3 has 14 residues. V was shortened by 0 bases and J by 1 base, with 7 bases between the two germline ends. Germline CDR1 is SEHNR and CDR2 is FQNEAQ (reference sequence). TCRdb reanalysed the 5' RACE reads using MiXCR and keeps one entry per CDR3 protein. Here the sample spans approximately 500,000 distinct CDR3 sequences, around 15% being singletons. This clonotype has at least ten counts. As yet, its antigen is unknown. The same data also contributed to another study, on yellow fever vaccine responses in identical twins.

The clonotype comes from a woman between 18 and 30 years old in good health. The V and J genes are TRBV7-9 and TRBJ2-7; D is unresolved. Sample: CD4+ T cells sorted from blood. CDR3: CASSLAGKSYEQYF. The CDR3 DNA reads as TGTGCCAGCAGCTTAGCCGGCAAATCCTACGAGCAGTACTTC.